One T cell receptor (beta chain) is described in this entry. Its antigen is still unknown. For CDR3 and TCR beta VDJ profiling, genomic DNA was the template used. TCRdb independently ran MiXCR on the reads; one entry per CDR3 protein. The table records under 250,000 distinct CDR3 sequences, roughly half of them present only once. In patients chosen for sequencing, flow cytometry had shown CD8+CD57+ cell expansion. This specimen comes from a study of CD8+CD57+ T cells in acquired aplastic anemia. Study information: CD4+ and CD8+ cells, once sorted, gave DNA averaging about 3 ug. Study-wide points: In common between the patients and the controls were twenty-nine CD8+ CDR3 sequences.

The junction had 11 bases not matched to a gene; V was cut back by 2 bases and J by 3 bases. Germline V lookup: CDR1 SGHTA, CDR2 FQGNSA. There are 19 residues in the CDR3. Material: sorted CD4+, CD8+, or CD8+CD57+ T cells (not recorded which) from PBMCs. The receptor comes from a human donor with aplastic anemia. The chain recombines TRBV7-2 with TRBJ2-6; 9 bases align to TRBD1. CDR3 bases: TGTGCCAGCAGCTTACGTCCCGGGACAGGGCCTAGTGGGGCCAACGTCCTGACTTTC. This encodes CASSLRPGTGPSGANVLTF.